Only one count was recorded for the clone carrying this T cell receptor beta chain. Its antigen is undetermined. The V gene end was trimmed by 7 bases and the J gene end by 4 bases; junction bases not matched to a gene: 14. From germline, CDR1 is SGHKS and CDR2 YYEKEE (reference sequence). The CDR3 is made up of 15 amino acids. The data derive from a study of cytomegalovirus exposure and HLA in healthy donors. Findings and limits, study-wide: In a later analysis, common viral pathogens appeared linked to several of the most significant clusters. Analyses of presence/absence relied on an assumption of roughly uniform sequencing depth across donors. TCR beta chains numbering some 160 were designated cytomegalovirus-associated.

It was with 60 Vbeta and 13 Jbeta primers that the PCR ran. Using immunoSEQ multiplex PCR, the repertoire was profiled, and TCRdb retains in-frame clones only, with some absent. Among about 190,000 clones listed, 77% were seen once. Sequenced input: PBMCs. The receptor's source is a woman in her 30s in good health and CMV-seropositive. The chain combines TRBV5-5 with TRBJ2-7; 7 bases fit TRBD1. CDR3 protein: CASGSNRGGTYEQYF. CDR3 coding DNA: TGTGCCAGCGGGTCTAACAGGGGCGGCACGTACGAGCAGTACTTC.